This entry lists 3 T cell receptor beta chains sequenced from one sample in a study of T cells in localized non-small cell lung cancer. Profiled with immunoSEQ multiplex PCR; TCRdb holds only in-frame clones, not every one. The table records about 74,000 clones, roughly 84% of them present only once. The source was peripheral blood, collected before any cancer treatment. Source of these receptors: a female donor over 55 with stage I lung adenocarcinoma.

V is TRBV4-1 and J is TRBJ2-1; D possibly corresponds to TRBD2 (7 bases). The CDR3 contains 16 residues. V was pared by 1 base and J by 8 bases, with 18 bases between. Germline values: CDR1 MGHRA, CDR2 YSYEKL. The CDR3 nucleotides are TGCGCCAGCAGCCAAGGCGTTGGGCAGGGGAGGGATGAGCAGTTCTTC. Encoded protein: CASSQGVGQGRDEQFF.

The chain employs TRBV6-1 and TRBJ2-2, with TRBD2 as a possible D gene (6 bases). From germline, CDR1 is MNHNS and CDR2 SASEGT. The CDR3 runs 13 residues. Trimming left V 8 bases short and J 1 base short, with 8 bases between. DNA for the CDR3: TGTGCCAGCCCCGGGAGGAACACCGGGGAGCTGTTTTTT. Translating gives CASPGRNTGELFF.

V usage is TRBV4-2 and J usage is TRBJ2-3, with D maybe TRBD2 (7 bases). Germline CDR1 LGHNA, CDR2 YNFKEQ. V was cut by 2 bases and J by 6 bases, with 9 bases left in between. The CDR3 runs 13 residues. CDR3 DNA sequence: TGTGCCAGCAGCCAAAGGGGGGGCGATACGCAGTATTTT. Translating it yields CASSQRGGDTQYF.